The 13 T cell receptor beta chains below were found in one sample sequenced in a study of synovial regulatory T cells in juvenile arthritis. Using immunoSEQ multiplex PCR, the repertoire was profiled, and TCRdb retains in-frame clones only, with some absent. In total, the table holds about 2,800 clones. Matched peripheral blood accompanied the synovial fluid taken from each patient with active arthritis. The sample comprised Treg cells from the synovium. The receptor source for this set is a donor aged 2-35 years with juvenile idiopathic arthritis.

Judged by frequency, this clone is medium-sized. The CDR3: CASSTGLGAFF. The chain combines TRBV7-9 with TRBJ1-1. The germline CDR1 and CDR2 sequences are SEHNR and FQNEAQ (reference sequence). This CDR3 has 11 amino acids. No DNA is recorded. The variable domain in full, with the rest retrieved from reference TRBV7-9 and TRBJ1-1, is DTGVSQNPRHKITKRGQNVTFRCDPISEHNRLYWYRQTLGQGPEFLTYFQNEAQLEKSRLLSDRFSAERPKGSFSTLEIQRTEQGDSAMYLCASSTGLGAFFGQGTRLTVV.

This sequence joins TRBV27 and TRBJ1-1. In germline, CDR1 is MNHEY, CDR2 SMNVEV (reference sequence). CDR3 length: 16 amino acids. No DNA sequence was recorded. The CDR3 is CASSLWTAGGFTEAFF.

The J gene is TRBJ1-1, the V gene TRBV11-2. The germline CDR1 and CDR2 sequences are SGHAT and FQNNGV. The length of the CDR3 is 13 residues. DNA is not recorded here. The CDR3 region is CASSLGSTAEAFF.

This chain uses TRBV4-3 with TRBJ2-7. The germline CDR1 and CDR2 sequences are LGHNA and YSLEER. This CDR3 spans 13 amino acids. Only the protein sequence is given. CDR3 loop: CASSHGHAGEQYF.

In terms of frequency, this clone is medium-sized. The chain joins TRBV6-6 to TRBJ2-1; TCRdb indicates TRBD2, and absent DNA this call remains unverified. CDR1 and CDR2 (germline): MNHNY, SVGAGI (reference sequence). This CDR3 is built from 14 residues. A DNA sequence was not provided. This CDR3 reads CASKGASSYNEQFF.

Measured by frequency, this clone is medium-sized (0.01 to 0.1%). CDR3: CASSFRGYQWGVMDTQYF. The chain combines TRBV27 with TRBJ2-3; as DNA is missing, the TRBD2 call by TCRdb cannot be tested. This CDR3 is built from 18 residues. No DNA accompanies this entry. From germline, CDR1 is MNHEY and CDR2 SMNVEV (reference sequence).

The chain is built from TRBV6-4 and TRBJ1-5. Per germline, CDR1 MRHNA and CDR2 SNTAGT. CDR3 size: 16 residues. No DNA sequence was recorded. CDR3 loop: CASSPHVGGNGQPQHF.

Its frequency marks this clone as medium-sized. The chain has TRBV6-5 and TRBJ1-2. The CDR3 contains 13 residues. Only the protein is available. Germline CDR1 and CDR2: MNHEY and SVGAGI. The CDR3 protein is CASSYDSIDGYTF.

The chain is built from TRBV5-1 and TRBJ2-7; TCRdb selects TRBD1, and the lack of DNA leaves this call unchecked. This CDR3 contains 16 residues. The nucleotide record is missing. Germline V lookup: CDR1 SGHRS, CDR2 YFSETQ. CDR3 sequence reads: CASSFTAGTDLYEQYF.

CDR3: CASSLRWGYDYTF. The V gene is TRBV5-1, the J gene TRBJ1-2. The CDR3 covers 13 residues. DNA is not on record. Germline CDR1 is SGHRS and CDR2 is YFSETQ. The whole variable domain, remainder taken from reference TRBV5-1 and TRBJ1-2, is KAGVTQTPRYLIKTRGQQVTLSCSPISGHRSVSWYQQTPGQGLQFLFEYFSETQRNKGNFPGRFSGRQFSNSRSEMNVSTLELGDSALYLCASSLRWGYDYTFGSGTRLTVV.

In terms of frequency, this clone is medium-sized. CDR3 residues: CASSQDTQVAYGYTF. This chain joins TRBV4-1 and TRBJ1-2; the TCRdb call, TRBD1, lacks DNA for checking. Germline V gene lookup returns CDR1 MGHRA and CDR2 YSYEKL. CDR3 length equals 15 residues. DNA is not recorded here.

This chain uses TRBV18 with TRBJ1-1; TCRdb calls TRBD1, which cannot be checked without DNA. The CDR3 is 16 amino acids. No DNA has been recorded. Germline V gene lookup returns CDR1 KGHSH and CDR2 LQKENI. Here the CDR3 reads CASSRDRVNRNTEAFF.

Measured by frequency, this clone is medium-sized. The genes are TRBV7-2 and TRBJ1-2. The CDR3 totals 16 residues. Only the protein sequence is given. Germline V gene sequence: CDR1 SGHTA, CDR2 FQGNSA. Here the CDR3 reads CASSLRSVPGAYGYTF.